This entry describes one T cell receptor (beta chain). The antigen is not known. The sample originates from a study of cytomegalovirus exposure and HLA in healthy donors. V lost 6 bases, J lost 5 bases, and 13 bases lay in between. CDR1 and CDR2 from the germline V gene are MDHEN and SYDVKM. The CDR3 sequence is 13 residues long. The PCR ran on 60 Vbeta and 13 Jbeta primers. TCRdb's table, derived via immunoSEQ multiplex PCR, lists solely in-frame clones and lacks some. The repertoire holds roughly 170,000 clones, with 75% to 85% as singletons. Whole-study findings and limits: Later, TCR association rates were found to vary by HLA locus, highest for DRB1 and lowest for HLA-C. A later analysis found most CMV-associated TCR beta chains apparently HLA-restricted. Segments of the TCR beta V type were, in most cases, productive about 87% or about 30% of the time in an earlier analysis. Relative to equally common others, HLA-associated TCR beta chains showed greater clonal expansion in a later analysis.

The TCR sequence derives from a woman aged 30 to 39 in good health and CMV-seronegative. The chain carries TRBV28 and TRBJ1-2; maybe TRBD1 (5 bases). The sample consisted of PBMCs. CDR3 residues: CASSSRVLYGYTF. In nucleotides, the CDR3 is TGTGCCAGCAGCTCCAGGGTGTTGTATGGCTACACCTTC.